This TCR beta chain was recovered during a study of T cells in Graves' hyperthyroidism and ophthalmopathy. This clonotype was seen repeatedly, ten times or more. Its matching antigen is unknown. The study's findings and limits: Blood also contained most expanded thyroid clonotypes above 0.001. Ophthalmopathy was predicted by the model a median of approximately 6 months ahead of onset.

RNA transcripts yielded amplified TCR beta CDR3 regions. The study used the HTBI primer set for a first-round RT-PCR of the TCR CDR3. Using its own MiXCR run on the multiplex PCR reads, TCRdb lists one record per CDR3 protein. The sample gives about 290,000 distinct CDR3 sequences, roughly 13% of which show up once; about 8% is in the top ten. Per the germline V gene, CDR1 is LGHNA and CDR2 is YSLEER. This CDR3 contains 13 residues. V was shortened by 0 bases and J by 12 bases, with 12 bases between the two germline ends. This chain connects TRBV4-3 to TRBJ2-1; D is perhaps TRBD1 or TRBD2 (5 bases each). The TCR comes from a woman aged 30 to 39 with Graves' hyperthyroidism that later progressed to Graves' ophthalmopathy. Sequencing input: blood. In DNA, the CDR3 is TGCGCCAGCAGCCAAGATCGGGGCAGAGTGCAGTTCTTC. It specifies CASSQDRGRVQFF.